A selection of T cell receptor beta chains follows, all from one sample in a study of cytomegalovirus exposure and HLA in healthy donors. Produced via immunoSEQ multiplex PCR; TCRdb's table is partial and in-frame only. The repertoire holds over 150,000 clones, with approximately 81% as singletons. Sequences were obtained from PBMCs. The receptors shown here come from a woman in her 30s in good health and CMV-seropositive. Both conserved end residues are part of each CDR3. The D gene is left open where the match is weak. Where a row states a size, it is once, few, many or the class of an expanded clone; other rows omit it.

cdr3_length | d_call | j_call | v_call | clone_size | cdr3_aa | cdr3_nt
13 | TRBD1 | TRBJ2-7 | TRBV2 | few | CASSEGTASEQYF | TGTGCCAGCAGTGAGGGGACAGCTAGCGAGCAGTACTTC
14 | - | TRBJ1-3 | TRBV5-6 | - | CASSLYGSGNTIYF | TGTGCCAGCAGCCTTTACGGGTCTGGAAACACCATATATTTT
17 | TRBD1 | TRBJ2-1 | TRBV4-1 | - | CASSQDRGQHPYNEQFF | TGCGCCAGCAGCCAAGATCGGGGACAGCACCCCTACAATGAGCAGTTCTTC
14 | TRBD1 | TRBJ1-2 | TRBV9 | - | CASSGTGGRYGYTF | TGTGCCAGCAGCGGGACAGGGGGACGCTATGGCTACACCTTC
14 | - | TRBJ1-2 | TRBV5-4 | - | CASSFGTLDYGYTF | TGTGCCAGCAGCTTTGGGACACTAGACTATGGCTACACCTTC
16 | TRBD2 | TRBJ2-3 | TRBV13 | - | CASSLGGSGGSDTQYF | TGTGCCAGCAGCTTAGGCGGTAGCGGGGGTTCAGATACGCAGTATTTT
14 | - | TRBJ2-1 | TRBV7-3 | - | CASSLMSGANEQFF | TGTGCCAGCAGCTTAATGAGTGGAGCTAATGAGCAGTTCTTC
15 | - | TRBJ2-2 | TRBV28 | - | CASSSRTANTGELFF | TGTGCCAGCAGTTCCCGGACTGCGAACACCGGGGAGCTGTTTTTT
16 | TRBD2 | TRBJ2-2 | TRBV29-1 | few | CSVGRRLAGNTGELFF | TGCAGCGTTGGTAGGAGACTAGCGGGGAACACCGGGGAGCTGTTTTTT
15 | - | TRBJ1-1 | TRBV5-5 | - | CASSYGQLVATEAFF | TGTGCCAGCAGCTATGGACAGCTGGTGGCCACTGAAGCTTTCTTT
12 | - | TRBJ2-7 | TRBV11-2 | few | CASSLAGNEQYF | TGTGCCAGCAGCTTAGCCGGGAACGAGCAGTACTTC
16 | - | TRBJ2-5 | TRBV5-1 | - | CASSSYTGSQQETQYF | TGCGCCAGCAGCTCATACACCGGGAGCCAGCAAGAGACCCAGTACTTC
14 | - | TRBJ2-3 | TRBV5-1 | - | CASSLPQSTDTQYF | TGCGCCAGCAGCTTGCCTCAGAGCACAGATACGCAGTATTTT
14 | - | TRBJ2-7 | TRBV9 | - | CASSLRPGIDEQYF | TGTGCCAGCAGCCTCCGCCCAGGGATCGACGAGCAGTACTTC
14 | TRBD2 | TRBJ2-7 | TRBV5-1 | - | CASSFSGGAYEQYF | TGCGCCAGCAGCTTTAGCGGGGGTGCCTACGAGCAGTACTTC
14 | - | TRBJ1-1 | TRBV4-2 | - | CASSRLGGNTEAFF | TGTGCCAGCAGCCGCCTAGGGGGGAACACTGAAGCTTTCTTT
14 | - | TRBJ2-7 | TRBV18 | - | CASSLETGSYEQYF | TGTGCCAGCTCACTAGAGACAGGTTCCTACGAGCAGTACTTC
13 | - | TRBJ1-1 | TRBV30 | - | CAWSVADNTEAFF | TGTGCCTGGAGTGTGGCAGATAACACTGAAGCTTTCTTT
11 | TRBD1 | TRBJ2-7 | TRBV6-1 | - | CASNRGNEQYF | TGTGCCAGCAACAGGGGGAACGAGCAGTACTTC
17 | TRBD2 | TRBJ2-2 | TRBV7-8 | - | CASSFGGGASSTGELFF | TGTGCCAGCAGCTTTGGCGGGGGGGCCTCGAGCACCGGGGAGCTGTTTTTT
11 | - | TRBJ1-1 | TRBV27 | - | CASSTGSEAFF | TGTGCCAGCAGTACAGGGTCCGAAGCTTTCTTT
13 | - | TRBJ1-1 | TRBV7-7 | - | CASSLDRNTEAFF | TGTGCCAGCAGCTTAGATCGGAACACTGAAGCTTTCTTT
16 | - | TRBJ1-1 | TRBV27 | - | CASRSMGRTRNTEAFF | TGTGCCAGCAGGTCAATGGGACGGACTAGGAACACTGAAGCTTTCTTT
11 | - | TRBJ2-5 | TRBV29-1 | few | CSGQGMETQYF | TGCAGCGGCCAGGGGATGGAGACCCAGTACTTC
11 | - | TRBJ1-1 | TRBV30 | - | CAWSPSFEAFF | TGTGCCTGGAGTCCCTCCTTTGAAGCTTTCTTT
15 | - | TRBJ2-7 | TRBV5-5 | - | CASSLIGKNSYEQYF | TGTGCCAGCAGCTTAATTGGCAAAAACTCCTACGAGCAGTACTTC
14 | - | TRBJ2-1 | TRBV5-1 | - | CASSLEASYNEQFF | TGCGCCAGCAGCTTGGAGGCTAGCTACAATGAGCAGTTCTTC
18 | - | TRBJ1-1 | TRBV15 | - | CATSKHRHNRGGDTEAFF | TGTGCCACCAGCAAACATAGACATAATAGGGGGGGGGACACTGAAGCTTTCTTT
16 | - | TRBJ2-7 | TRBV5-1 | few | CASSLGLAHSSYEQYF | TGCGCCAGCAGCTTGGGGCTAGCCCATTCCTCCTACGAGCAGTACTTC
15 | TRBD1 | TRBJ1-2 | TRBV18 | few | CASSPTGGEAYGYTF | TGTGCCAGCTCACCGACAGGGGGCGAAGCCTATGGCTACACCTTC
13 | - | TRBJ1-4 | TRBV2 | - | CASCLSHGEKLFF | TGTGCCAGCTGTCTGAGCCATGGTGAAAAACTGTTTTTT
14 | - | TRBJ2-1 | TRBV7-9 | - | CASSFRGSYNEQFF | TGTGCCAGCAGCTTTAGGGGCTCCTACAATGAGCAGTTCTTC
16 | TRBD2 | TRBJ2-5 | TRBV7-2 | few | CASSSGSGGGGETQYF | TGTGCCAGCAGCTCTGGTAGCGGGGGGGGAGGAGAGACCCAGTACTTC
14 | - | TRBJ1-2 | TRBV27 | - | CASSSGGGNYGYTF | TGTGCCAGCAGTTCCGGCGGGGGAAACTATGGCTACACCTTC
16 | - | TRBJ1-2 | TRBV7-9 | - | CASSLMDTGYGYGYTF | TGTGCCAGCAGCTTGATGGATACGGGGTACGGCTATGGCTACACCTTC
15 | - | TRBJ1-1 | TRBV19 | - | CASSIEGVMNTEAFF | TGTGCCAGTAGTATTGAGGGGGTTATGAACACTGAAGCTTTCTTT
20 | - | TRBJ2-6 | TRBV9 | - | CASGGSDRKGPSSGANVLTF | TGTGCCAGCGGCGGGTCCGACAGGAAAGGCCCCAGCTCTGGGGCCAACGTCCTGACTTTC
14 | TRBD2 | TRBJ2-7 | TRBV19 | - | CASSTRGGFYEQYF | TGTGCCAGTAGTACCCGGGGGGGGTTCTACGAGCAGTACTTC
20 | TRBD2 | TRBJ2-3 | TRBV28 | few | CASSLSTGYASGGFTDTQYF | TGTGCCAGCAGTTTAAGTACAGGGTATGCTAGCGGGGGGTTCACAGATACGCAGTATTTT
14 | - | TRBJ1-5 | TRBV6-1 | - | CASSGAFRDQPQHF | TGTGCCAGCAGTGGTGCCTTCCGGGATCAGCCCCAGCATTTT
13 | - | TRBJ2-5 | TRBV9 | once | CASSVAGAETQYF | TGTGCCAGCAGCGTTGCGGGGGCAGAGACCCAGTACTTC
14 | TRBD1 | TRBJ1-6 | TRBV7-8 | once | CASSEQGQNSPLHF | TGTGCCAGCAGCGAACAGGGACAGAATTCACCCCTCCACTTT
15 | - | TRBJ1-4 | TRBV6-6 | - | CASSYRGGENEKLFF | TGTGCCAGCAGTTACCGGGGGGGGGAGAATGAAAAACTGTTTTTT
15 | TRBD1 | TRBJ2-5 | TRBV4-2 | once | CASSQVGDRQETQYF | TGTGCCAGCAGCCAAGTGGGGGACAGGCAAGAGACCCAGTACTTC
19 | TRBD1 | TRBJ2-2 | TRBV4-2 | - | CASSQGLYPGQLDAGELFF | TGTGCCAGCAGCCAAGGTCTTTACCCGGGACAGCTTGACGCCGGGGAGCTGTTTTTT
14 | TRBD1 | TRBJ1-4 | TRBV7-2 | few | CASSRQGRDEKLFF | TGTGCCAGCAGCCGACAGGGGAGGGATGAAAAACTGTTTTTT
13 | - | TRBJ2-7 | TRBV9 | - | CASSVGDTYEQYF | TGTGCCAGCAGCGTAGGGGACACCTACGAGCAGTACTTC
16 | TRBD1 | TRBJ2-2 | TRBV5-1 | - | CASSLRDRANTGELFF | TGCGCCAGCAGTCTTCGGGACAGGGCGAACACCGGGGAGCTGTTTTTT
14 | - | TRBJ1-2 | TRBV9 | - | CASSPPLGGYGYTF | TGTGCCAGCAGCCCCCCCCTGGGGGGCTATGGCTACACCTTC
15 | - | TRBJ1-1 | TRBV5-5 | - | CASSVVGGGNTEAFF | TGTGCCAGCAGCGTCGTGGGGGGGGGAAACACTGAAGCTTTCTTT
16 | TRBD1 | TRBJ1-5 | TRBV6-6 | - | CASSGPGTGSNQPQHF | TGTGCCAGCAGTGGTCCCGGGACAGGGAGCAATCAGCCCCAGCATTTT
14 | - | TRBJ2-1 | TRBV5-1 | - | CASSDIETVHEQFF | TGCGCCAGCAGCGATATAGAGACAGTCCATGAGCAGTTCTTC
17 | TRBD1 | TRBJ2-7 | TRBV27 | - | CASRRKLTGTGGYEQYF | TGTGCCAGCAGACGTAAACTAACCGGGACAGGGGGCTACGAGCAGTACTTC
14 | - | TRBJ1-5 | TRBV7-8 | once | CASSLMGRNQPQHF | TGTGCCAGCAGCTTAATGGGCAGGAATCAGCCCCAGCATTTT
11 | - | TRBJ2-5 | TRBV20-1 | - | CSARAQETQYF | TGCAGTGCCAGGGCACAAGAGACCCAGTACTTC
15 | TRBD1 | TRBJ1-4 | TRBV2 | - | CASSGDRAANEKLFF | TGTGCCAGCAGCGGAGACAGGGCGGCTAATGAAAAACTGTTTTTT
20 | TRBD2 | TRBJ2-1 | TRBV10-1 | - | CASKTGTSGGPRNTYNEQFF | TGCGCCAGCAAAACCGGGACTAGCGGGGGGCCACGAAATACCTACAATGAGCAGTTCTTC
15 | - | TRBJ1-2 | TRBV21-1 | - | CASSPPPDREGGYTF | TGTGCCAGCAGCCCCCCCCCGGACAGGGAGGGCGGCTACACCTTC
19 | TRBD1 | TRBJ2-7 | TRBV4-3 | - | CASSQESTGELDWVYEQYF | TGCGCCAGCAGCCAAGAAAGTACAGGGGAACTGGATTGGGTCTACGAGCAGTACTTC
14 | TRBD1 | TRBJ2-7 | TRBV7-2 | few | CASSLRPGGYEQYF | TGTGCCAGCAGCTTACGGCCAGGGGGCTACGAGCAGTACTTC